This paragraph reports one TCR beta chain. Patients selected for sequencing had displayed CD8+CD57+ cell expansion by flow cytometry. Receipt of therapy had not occurred in any patient by the time of blood sampling. Researchers used genomic DNA as the template to profile TCR beta VDJ and CDR3. Using its own MiXCR run on the reads, TCRdb lists one record per CDR3 protein. The profile shows 200,000 to 250,000 distinct CDR3 sequences, approximately 65% of them singletons. The data originate from a study of CD8+CD57+ T cells in acquired aplastic anemia. Sequenced input: sorted CD4+, CD8+, or CD8+CD57+ T cells (not recorded which) from PBMCs. This receptor was identified in a human donor with aplastic anemia.

The CDR3 region is CSVSYSGANVLTF. CDR3 nucleotides: TGCAGCGTATCTTACTCTGGGGCCAACGTCCTGACTTTC. The chain joins TRBV29-1 to TRBJ2-6; unclear D gene. The CDR3 runs 13 residues. CDR1 SQVTM and CDR2 ANQGSEA come from the germline V gene. V was cut by 6 bases and J by 0 bases, with 6 bases left in between.